This T cell receptor (beta chain) emerged from a study of blood T cell repertoires in COVID-19 (dated by TCRdb to between 2020 and 2021). Concerning the study at large: The collaborator samples originated in the United States, Italy and Spain and spanned the acute and convalescent phases of COVID-19. Samples came from the ongoing ImmuneRACE study (first 160 participants) plus 1,254 subjects from 6 global collaborators. Subjects who had been exposed to COVID-19, were actively infected with it, or had recovered from it provided the deeply sampled blood TCRbeta repertoires that made up the dataset. The prospective study material was composed of cDNA or gDNA derived from T cells, B-cell-depleted T cells, or PBMCs. A freely available public database, intended as a resource for researchers studying the immune response to SARS-CoV-2, is where the repertoires were released. HLA class I and class II types, where available, came from metadata supplied by the sample provider rather than from assay-based typing. Sample metadata almost always included a de-identified subject ID, COVID-19 status, age in years and sex. Paper-wide results and their limitations: The amount of clinical and demographic metadata varied by source and participant and was provided uncurated.

The immunoSEQ Assay, a bias-controlled multiplex PCR, was used to amplify TCRbeta CDR3 regions from genomic DNA. The study's own analysis went as follows. Nucleated cell counts per sample were estimated from amplification of reference gene primers within the assay. Sequence reads were collapsed and filtered to measure the absolute abundance of every unique TCRbeta CDR3 rearrangement. For each sample, productive Simpson clonality was calculated by taking the square root of Simpson's diversity index across productive rearrangements. Entries here come from immuneACCESS through TCRdb and include only in-frame sequences with V and J called. Some clones fail to appear in such tables; in the studies checked, an unresolved V gene covers under half of the shortfall, and the cause of the remainder is unknown. Clonal size and the V and J genes are those of that table, whereas D and trimming came from the DNA. The sample includes some 200,000 clones, with around 80% observed a single time. Of the sample, 13% to 15% falls within the top ten clones.

Whole blood was collected in K2EDTA tubes by collaborating institutions according to the institutions' own protocols. Collaborator samples were shipped for TCRbeta analysis as frozen whole blood, isolated PBMCs, or DNA extracted from either sample type. Trimming removed 1 base from V and 10 bases from J, leaving 14 bases between the germline ends. Inclusive of the bounding cysteine and phenylalanine, the CDR3 is 14 residues long. The read is trimmed to its CDR3 DNA, 42 bases read in frame from base 1. Per the germline V gene (reference sequence), LNHDA is the CDR1 and SQIVND is the CDR2. Comment on this clone: The clone's antigen remains unknown. No base quality information exists; no much larger clone differs at one position.

The sequenced material came from peripheral blood. This TCR was sampled from a man aged 25-45 years with active or convalescent COVID-19. The chain is encoded by TRBV19 joined to TRBJ1-5, with the D gene uncertain. The DNA reads TGTGCCAGTAGTATAGGAAGGGAGGTGGCACCCCAGCATTTT. This translates into CASSIGREVAPQHF.